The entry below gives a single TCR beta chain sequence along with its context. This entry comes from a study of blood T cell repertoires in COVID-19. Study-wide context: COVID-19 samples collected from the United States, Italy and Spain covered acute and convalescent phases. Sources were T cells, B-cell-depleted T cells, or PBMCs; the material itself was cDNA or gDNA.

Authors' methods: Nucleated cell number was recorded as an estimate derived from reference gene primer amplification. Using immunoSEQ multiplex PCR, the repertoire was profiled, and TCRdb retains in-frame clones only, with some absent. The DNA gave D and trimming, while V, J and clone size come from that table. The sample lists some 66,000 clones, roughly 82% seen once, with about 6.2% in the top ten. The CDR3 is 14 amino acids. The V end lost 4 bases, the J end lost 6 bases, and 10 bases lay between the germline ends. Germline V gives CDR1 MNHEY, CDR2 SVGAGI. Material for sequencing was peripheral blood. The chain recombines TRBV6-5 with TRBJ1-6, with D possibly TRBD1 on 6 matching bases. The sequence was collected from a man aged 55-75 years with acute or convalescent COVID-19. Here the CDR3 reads CASSSSRGNSPLHF. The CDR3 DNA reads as TGTGCCAGCAGTTCGAGCAGGGGTAATTCACCCCTCCACTTT.